The 32 T cell receptor beta chains in this list originate from one sample, sequenced in a study of cytomegalovirus exposure and HLA in healthy donors. The PCR was carried out with 60 Vbeta primers and 13 Jbeta primers. Data came from immunoSEQ multiplex PCR; TCRdb stores just in-frame clones and leaves some out. The top ten hold over 8% of the sample, which has 150,000 to 200,000 clones, about 80% seen once. Sequenced: PBMCs. These receptors were obtained from a man younger than 35 in good health and CMV-seropositive.

V is TRBV18 and J is TRBJ1-2; possible D gene TRBD1, 5 bases. Per the germline V gene, CDR1 is KGHSH and CDR2 is LQKENI. This CDR3 region has 14 residues. The germline V and J ends were trimmed by 4 bases and 0 bases, with 9 bases remaining between them. The DNA of the CDR3 is TGTGCCAGCTCACTTGACAGTCCTAACTATGGCTACACCTTC. It is translated as CASSLDSPNYGYTF. Full variable domain (missing parts from reference TRBV18 and TRBJ1-2): NAGVMQNPRHLVRRRGQEARLRCSPMKGHSHVYWYRQLPEEGLKFMVYLQKENIIDESGMPKERFSAEFPKEGPSILRIQQVVRGDSAAYFCASSLDSPNYGYTFGSGTRLTVV.

This chain links TRBV5-1 with TRBJ2-1, with TRBD2 matching over 10 bases. The CDR3 runs 15 residues. V shed 2 bases and J 3 bases; nucleotides not matched to a gene: 2. Germline CDR1 and CDR2: SGHRS and YFSETQ. The CDR3 here is CASSLAGGLYNEQFF. The CDR3 DNA follows: TGCGCCAGCAGCTTAGCGGGAGGGCTCTACAATGAGCAGTTCTTC. Complete variable domain (other parts from reference TRBV5-1 and TRBJ2-1): KAGVTQTPRYLIKTRGQQVTLSCSPISGHRSVSWYQQTPGQGLQFLFEYFSETQRNKGNFPGRFSGRQFSNSRSEMNVSTLELGDSALYLCASSLAGGLYNEQFFGPGTRLTVL.

The V gene is TRBV5-1, the J gene TRBJ2-5; D might be TRBD1 (8 bases). Germline V CDR1 and CDR2: SGHRS, YFSETQ. The CDR3 is made up of 14 amino acids. V was shortened by 4 bases and J by 5 bases, with 15 bases between the two germline ends. The CDR3 loop reads CASSAQGGLETQYF. DNA for the CDR3: TGCGCCAGCAGCGCACAGGGGGGGTTGGAGACCCAGTACTTC.

CDR3 loop: CASSHGQGLNTEAFF. The CDR3 DNA sequence: TGTGCCAGCAGCCACGGACAGGGGCTGAACACTGAAGCTTTCTTT. The chain couples TRBV7-9 to TRBJ1-1; TRBD1 agrees at 9 bases. This CDR3 has 15 amino acids. Germline V gene lookup returns CDR1 SEHNR and CDR2 FQNEAQ (reference sequence). After removal of 5 bases from V and 0 bases from J, the junction contained 4 bases not matched to a gene.

The rearrangement links TRBV2 to TRBJ2-1, with D possibly matching TRBD2 (5 bases). Germline CDR1 is SNHLY and CDR2 is FYNNEI. The germline V and J ends were trimmed by 6 bases and 6 bases, with 15 bases remaining between them. The CDR3 sequence is 14 residues long. The CDR3: CASRDDPRGNEQFF. The CDR3 coding sequence is TGTGCCAGCAGGGATGATCCCCGGGGCAATGAGCAGTTCTTC.

The sample holds one count of this clone. The rearrangement uses TRBV29-1 and TRBJ2-3, with D possibly TRBD2 on 7 matching bases. CDR3 size: 17 residues. CDR1 SQVTM and CDR2 ANQGSEA come from the germline V gene. Trimming pared 5 bases from V and 3 bases from J, leaving 24 bases between. The CDR3 DNA reads TGCAGCGTTCGGGGGCTGCTAGCGGAGATCGGTACAGATACGCAGTATTTT. Translation: CSVRGLLAEIGTDTQYF.

The chain uses TRBV19 and TRBJ1-2; D is uncertain. The length of the CDR3 is 14 residues. Germline-derived CDR1 and CDR2 are LNHDA and SQIVND (reference sequence). V was cut by 2 bases and J by 4 bases, with 11 bases left in between. The CDR3 reads CASSIIGTGYGYTF. The CDR3 DNA reads TGTGCCAGTAGTATAATCGGTACGGGCTATGGCTACACCTTC.

This chain links TRBV6-6 with TRBJ2-3, with 7 nucleotides matching TRBD2. Germline V gene data show CDR1 as MNHNY and CDR2 as SVGAGI (reference sequence). J gave up 4 bases and V 7 bases, and 8 bases lay outside the gene matches. The CDR3 is 14 amino acids. The CDR3 nucleotides are TGTGCCAGCACCTACGGGGGGATCGCAGATACGCAGTATTTT. It translates to CASTYGGIADTQYF.

The chain joins TRBV6-6 to TRBJ2-2; TRBD1 agrees at 7 bases. Germline CDR1 reads MNHNY; CDR2 reads SVGAGI (reference sequence). With V trimmed by 4 bases and J by 1 base, 3 bases remained unmatched. The CDR3 totals 15 residues. This CDR3 is CASSFSGGNTGELFF. CDR3 DNA: TGTGCCAGCAGTTTTTCAGGGGGGAACACCGGGGAGCTGTTTTTT.

This clone was observed a few times. The gene calls are TRBV10-3 and TRBJ2-5; 8 bases agree with TRBD1. From germline, CDR1 is ENHRY and CDR2 SYGVKD. J gave up 11 bases and V 4 bases, and 9 bases lay outside the gene matches. This CDR3 is built from 13 residues. The CDR3 is CAISVGRGLSQYF. CDR3 DNA sequence: TGTGCCATCAGTGTGGGCAGGGGGCTGTCTCAGTACTTC.

The CDR3 protein is CASSPPFIAGEDNEQFF. CDR3 coding DNA: TGTGCCAGCAGCCCCCCTTTTATAGCGGGAGAAGACAATGAGCAGTTCTTC. The chain combines TRBV13 with TRBJ2-1, with 9 bases aligning to TRBD2. The CDR3 has 17 residues. V was clipped by 5 bases and J by 5 bases; unmatched bases: 13. Germline CDR1 is PRHDT and CDR2 is FYEKMQ (reference sequence).

V is TRBV28 and J is TRBJ2-3, with TRBD2 identical over 11 bases. V was pared by 5 bases and J by 7 bases, with 8 bases of the junction left unmatched. This CDR3 region has 15 residues. Germline CDR1 reads MDHEN; CDR2 reads SYDVKM. This chain's CDR3 is CASSANSGRANTQYF. The CDR3 DNA sequence: TGTGCCAGCAGTGCTAATAGCGGGAGGGCTAATACGCAGTATTTT.

The V gene is TRBV19, the J gene TRBJ2-1; 9 nucleotides align to TRBD1. With V trimmed by 4 bases and J by 7 bases, 8 bases remained unmatched. Germline lookup yields CDR1 LNHDA and CDR2 SQIVND (reference sequence). The CDR3 runs to 15 residues. CDR3 bases: TGTGCCAGTAGTAACTTTGGGACAGGGTCTAATGAGCAGTTCTTC. It encodes CASSNFGTGSNEQFF.

The chain has TRBV7-9 and TRBJ1-1, with D maybe TRBD1 (6 bases). Germline V gene data show CDR1 as SEHNR and CDR2 as FQNEAQ (reference sequence). This CDR3 is built from 15 residues. V gave up 7 bases and J gave up 1 base, with 16 bases separating them. CDR3 nucleotide sequence: TGTGCCAGCACCCCAAGGGGGACAAGGAACACTGAAGCTTTCTTT. Amino acid sequence: CASTPRGTRNTEAFF.

The CDR3 bases are TGTGCCAGCAGGGGGCTGGGCTCTGGGGCCAACGTCCTGACTTTC. This gives the protein CASRGLGSGANVLTF. The gene calls are TRBV27 and TRBJ2-6, with D perhaps matching TRBD1 (5 bases). CDR3 length: 15 residues. Trimming stripped 6 bases from V and 0 bases from J, with 9 bases between. Germline assignment: CDR1 MNHEY and CDR2 SMNVEV (reference sequence).

The genes are TRBV5-8 and TRBJ2-7, with D perhaps TRBD2 (7 bases). This CDR3 has 15 amino acids. Trimming cost V 1 base and J 0 bases, with 11 bases left between them. CDR1 is SGHTS and CDR2 is YDEGEE in the germline V gene. CDR3 amino acids: CASSLSGTLSYEQYF. The DNA for the CDR3 is TGTGCCAGCAGCTTGAGCGGGACACTCTCCTACGAGCAGTACTTC.

The chain has TRBV5-6 and TRBJ1-5; D is unclear. The length of the CDR3 is 13 residues. Looked up from germline, CDR1 is SGHDT and CDR2 is YYEEEE. Trimming removed 2 bases at V and 0 bases at J, with 3 bases between. As DNA, the CDR3 is TGTGCCAGCAGCTTATATAGCAATCAGCCCCAGCATTTT. It encodes CASSLYSNQPQHF.

This chain joins TRBV29-1 and TRBJ1-1, with TRBD1 identical over 7 bases. CDR3 length: 13 amino acids. Germline V CDR1 and CDR2: SQVTM, ANQGSEA. Trimming at V came to 1 base and at J to 5 bases, leaving 4 bases not matched to a gene. The CDR3 here is CSVEGGGGTEAFF. CDR3 coding DNA: TGCAGCGTTGAAGGAGGGGGCGGGACTGAAGCTTTCTTT.

This clone appeared once. The chain combines TRBV18 with TRBJ2-7; D not resolved. The CDR3 runs 13 residues. The V gene's germline CDR1 is KGHSH and CDR2 LQKENI. The germline V and J ends were trimmed by 5 bases and 0 bases, with 8 bases remaining between them. In DNA form, the CDR3 reads TGTGCCAGCTCATCCGCCAGCTCCTACGAGCAGTACTTC. This codes for CASSSASSYEQYF.

The chain is built from TRBV5-4 and TRBJ1-1; D is perhaps TRBD1 (6 bases). The CDR3 runs to 17 residues. The V end was cut by 4 bases, the J end by 7 bases, with 26 bases between. Germline V gene lookup returns CDR1 SGHNT and CDR2 YYREEE (reference sequence). CDR3 in amino acids: CASSLMGGAKEALEAFF. CDR3 nucleotide sequence: TGTGCCAGCAGCCTGATGGGGGGGGCCAAAGAAGCCCTTGAAGCTTTCTTT.

The CDR3 DNA reads as TGTGCCAGCAGTTTATCCGGGACAGGGGGAACCTACGAGCAGTACTTC. The encoded protein is CASSLSGTGGTYEQYF. The chain has TRBV28 and TRBJ2-5; 11 bases fit TRBD1. The assigned J gene may be wrong: the sequence end matches TRBJ2-7 better. Germline V gene lookup returns CDR1 MDHEN and CDR2 SYDVKM. CDR3 length: 16 amino acids.

The genes are TRBV5-4 and TRBJ2-7; D possibly corresponds to TRBD2 (7 bases). This CDR3 is built from 15 residues. The ends were cut back, 2 bases at V and 5 bases at J, with 17 bases in the middle. In germline, CDR1 is SGHNT, CDR2 YYREEE (reference sequence). The CDR3 spells CASSFLGGGGNEQYF. CDR3 DNA: TGTGCCAGCAGCTTTTTGGGGGGCGGGGGTAACGAGCAGTACTTC.

V and J are TRBV4-1 and TRBJ2-7; 7 nucleotides align to TRBD1. The CDR3 is 16 amino acids. J gave up 5 bases and V 2 bases, and 12 bases lay outside the gene matches. Germline CDR1 is MGHRA and CDR2 is YSYEKL. CDR3 in amino acids: CASSQIGSYRGHEQYF. The CDR3 coding sequence is TGCGCCAGCAGCCAAATAGGCTCGTACAGGGGCCACGAGCAGTACTTC.

J is TRBJ1-5 and V is TRBV27, with 7 bases identical to TRBD1. Germline V CDR1 and CDR2: MNHEY, SMNVEV (reference sequence). This CDR3 spans 15 amino acids. V dropped 3 bases and J dropped 0; count of bases not matched to a gene: 2. The CDR3 sequence is CASSFQGDSNQPQHF. CDR3 nucleotides: TGTGCCAGCAGTTTCCAGGGGGATAGCAATCAGCCCCAGCATTTT.

This clone appeared once. This chain joins TRBV23-1 and TRBJ1-5; no firm D call. TRBV23-1 is flagged as an ORF with uncertain function. V lost 9 bases to trimming and J lost 3 bases, with 12 bases between them. The length of the CDR3 is 13 residues. Here the CDR3 reads CARYTVFNQPQHF. In DNA form, the CDR3 reads TGCGCCAGGTACACCGTTTTCAATCAGCCCCAGCATTTT.

Here the CDR3 reads CASSRDSGGGYTF. The DNA of the CDR3 is TGTGCCAGCAGCAGAGACTCCGGAGGGGGCTACACCTTC. The V call is TRBV5-6, the J call TRBJ1-2; no definite D call. Germline lookup yields CDR1 SGHDT and CDR2 YYEEEE. The CDR3 is made up of 13 amino acids. V lost 4 bases and J lost 8, with 15 bases in between.

This chain joins TRBV15 and TRBJ2-3; 8 bases are shared with TRBD2. The J call may be wrong; the DNA end is better matched by TRBJ2-1. There are 16 residues in the CDR3. Germline lookup yields CDR1 LNHNV and CDR2 YYDKDF (reference sequence). Here the CDR3 reads CATSRDRGGTYNEQFF. CDR3 nucleotide sequence: TGTGCCACCAGCAGAGATCGGGGGGGAACTTACAATGAGCAGTTCTTC.

This clone is a singleton in its sample. The rearrangement links TRBV5-1 to TRBJ1-4; 9 nucleotides line up with TRBD1. This CDR3 spans 16 amino acids. J was trimmed by 0 bases and V by 4 bases; bases with no gene match: 4. The germline V gene has CDR1 SGHRS and CDR2 YFSETQ. CDR3 DNA: TGCGCCAGCAGCCCGGGACAGGGTGCAACTAATGAAAAACTGTTTTTT. Translated: CASSPGQGATNEKLFF.

This sequence joins TRBV9 and TRBJ1-1; D not certain. The V gene's germline CDR1 is SGDLS and CDR2 YYNGEE. This CDR3 contains 14 residues. The V and J ends lost 3 bases and 11 bases respectively, with 20 bases between them. CDR3 in amino acids: CASSDDITGREAFF. In nucleotides, the CDR3 is TGTGCCAGCAGCGACGACATAACGGGGAGGGAGGCTTTCTTT.

J is TRBJ1-4 and V is TRBV11-2; a weak D match, TRBD1 (6 bases). The CDR3 runs 15 residues. Trimming stripped 6 bases from V and 0 bases from J, with 11 bases between. CDR1 and CDR2 from the germline V gene are SGHAT and FQNNGV. This CDR3 is CASRQQGATNEKLFF. CDR3 bases: TGTGCCAGCAGACAACAGGGTGCAACTAATGAAAAACTGTTTTTT.

The J gene is TRBJ1-2, the V gene TRBV6-1, with no clear D. V was cut by 2 bases and J by 6 bases, with 10 bases left in between. CDR1 and CDR2 from the germline V gene are MNHNS and SASEGT. The CDR3 is 13 residues long. The CDR3 region has the DNA TGTGCCAGCAGTGAAATGATGCGAGATGGCTACACCTTC. Translation: CASSEMMRDGYTF.

The chain employs TRBV19 and TRBJ1-3, with D hard to call. V lost 3 bases and J lost 0, with 15 bases in between. This CDR3 spans 17 amino acids. CDR1 and CDR2 from the germline V gene are LNHDA and SQIVND (reference sequence). The CDR3, as DNA: TGTGCCAGTAGTATTTTACTTACGGGGAGCTCTGGAAACACCATATATTTT. Translation: CASSILLTGSSGNTIYF.